What follows is one T cell receptor (beta chain) and its context. This entry comes from a study of T cells after somatic rescue of genetic block. This CDR3 contains 16 residues. The germline V gene encodes CDR1 MGHRA and CDR2 YSYEKL. V was clipped by 3 bases and J by 6 bases, with 17 bases between them. Method: immunoSEQ multiplex PCR; TCRdb's copy keeps in-frame clones and lacks some. The sample lists tens of thousands of clones; about 92% were seen once. The clonotype originates from a man aged 35 to 55. What was sequenced was peripheral blood mononuclear cells (PBMCs). This chain uses TRBV4-1 with TRBJ1-4, with D possibly being TRBD1 (5 bases). CDR3 DNA: TGCGCCAGCAGCCATCCCACGTTACGGGGGGATGAAAAACTGTTTTTT. Amino acid sequence: CASSHPTLRGDEKLFF.